This T cell receptor beta chain was retrieved from a study of control samples from healthy donors and cancer patients. Germline-derived CDR1 and CDR2 are MDHEN and SYDVKM. The CDR3 has 17 residues. J gave up 2 bases and V 4 bases, and 11 bases lay outside the gene matches. This table comes from immunoSEQ multiplex PCR, and its TCRdb copy is limited to in-frame clones, with some not included. The repertoire holds about 47,000 clones, with about four fifths as singletons. Sequencing was performed on blood. The J gene is TRBJ1-3, the V gene TRBV28, with TRBD1 matching 7 bases. The receptor's source is a man between 65 and 85 years old in good health. CDR3 region: CASSYSIGDSAGNTIYF. In DNA, the CDR3 is TGTGCCAGCAGTTACAGTATCGGGGACAGCGCTGGAAACACCATATATTTT.